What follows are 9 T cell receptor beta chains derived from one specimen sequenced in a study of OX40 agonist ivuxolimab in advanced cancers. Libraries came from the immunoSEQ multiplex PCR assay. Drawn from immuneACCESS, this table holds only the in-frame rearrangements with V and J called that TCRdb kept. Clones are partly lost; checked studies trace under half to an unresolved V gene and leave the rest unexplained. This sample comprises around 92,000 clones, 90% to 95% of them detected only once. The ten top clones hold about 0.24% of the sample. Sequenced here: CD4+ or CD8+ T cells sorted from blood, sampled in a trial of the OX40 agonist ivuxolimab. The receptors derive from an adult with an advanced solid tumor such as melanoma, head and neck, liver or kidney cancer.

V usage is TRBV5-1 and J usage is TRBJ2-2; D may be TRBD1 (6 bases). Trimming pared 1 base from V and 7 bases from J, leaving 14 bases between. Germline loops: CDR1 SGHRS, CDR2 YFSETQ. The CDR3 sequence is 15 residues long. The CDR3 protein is CASSLTGTWGGELFF. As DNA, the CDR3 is TGCGCCAGCAGCTTGACCGGGACATGGGGCGGGGAGCTGTTTTTT.

The CDR3 DNA is TGCAGCGCTGCGAACACCGGGGAGCTGTTTTTT. This codes for CSAANTGELFF. The V and J genes are TRBV29-1 and TRBJ2-2; no reliable D call. Trimming cost V 7 bases and J 0 bases, with 3 bases left between them. CDR1 is SQVTM and CDR2 is ANQGSEA in the germline V gene. The CDR3 is made up of 11 amino acids.

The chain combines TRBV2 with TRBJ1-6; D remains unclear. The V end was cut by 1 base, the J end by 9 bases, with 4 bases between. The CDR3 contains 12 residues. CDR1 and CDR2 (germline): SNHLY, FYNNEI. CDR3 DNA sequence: TGTGCCAGCAGTGAAGAGGGTTCACCCCTCCACTTT. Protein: CASSEEGSPLHF.

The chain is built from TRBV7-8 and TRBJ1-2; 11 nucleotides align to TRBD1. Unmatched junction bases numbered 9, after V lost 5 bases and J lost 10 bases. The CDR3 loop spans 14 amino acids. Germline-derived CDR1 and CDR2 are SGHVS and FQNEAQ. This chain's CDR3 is CASSLRTGGHDYTF. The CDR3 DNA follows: TGTGCCAGCAGCCTAAGGACAGGGGGCCATGACTACACCTTC.

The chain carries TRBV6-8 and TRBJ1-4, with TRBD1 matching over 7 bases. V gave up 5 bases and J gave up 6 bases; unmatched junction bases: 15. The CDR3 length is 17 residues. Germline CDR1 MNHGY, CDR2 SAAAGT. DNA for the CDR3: TGTGCCAGCAGTCGCATAGAAGGGACAGCCAGTTATGAAAAACTGTTTTTT. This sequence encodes CASSRIEGTASYEKLFF.

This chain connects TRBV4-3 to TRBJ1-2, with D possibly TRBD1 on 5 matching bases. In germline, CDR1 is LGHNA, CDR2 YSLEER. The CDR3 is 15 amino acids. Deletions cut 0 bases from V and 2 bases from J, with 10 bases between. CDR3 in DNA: TGCGCCAGCAGCCAAGATGTGGACACGAACTATGGCTACACCTTC. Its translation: CASSQDVDTNYGYTF.

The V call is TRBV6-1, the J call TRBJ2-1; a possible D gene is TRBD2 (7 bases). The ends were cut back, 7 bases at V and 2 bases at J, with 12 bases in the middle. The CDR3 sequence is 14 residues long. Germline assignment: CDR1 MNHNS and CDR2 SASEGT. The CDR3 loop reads CASKEGGAYNEQFF. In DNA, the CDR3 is TGTGCCAGCAAGGAAGGGGGGGCCTACAATGAGCAGTTCTTC.

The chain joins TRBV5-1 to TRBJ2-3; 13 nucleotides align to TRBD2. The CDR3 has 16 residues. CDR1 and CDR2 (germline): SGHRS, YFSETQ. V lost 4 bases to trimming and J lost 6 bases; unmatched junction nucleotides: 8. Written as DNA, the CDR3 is TGCGCCAGCAGCCCCGGACTAGCGGGAGCGACGGATACGCAGTATTTT. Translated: CASSPGLAGATDTQYF.

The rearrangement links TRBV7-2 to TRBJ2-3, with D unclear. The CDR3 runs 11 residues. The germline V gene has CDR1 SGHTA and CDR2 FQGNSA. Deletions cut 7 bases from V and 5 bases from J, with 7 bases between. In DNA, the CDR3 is TGTGCCAGCACCTGGCGAGATACGCAGTATTTT. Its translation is CASTWRDTQYF.